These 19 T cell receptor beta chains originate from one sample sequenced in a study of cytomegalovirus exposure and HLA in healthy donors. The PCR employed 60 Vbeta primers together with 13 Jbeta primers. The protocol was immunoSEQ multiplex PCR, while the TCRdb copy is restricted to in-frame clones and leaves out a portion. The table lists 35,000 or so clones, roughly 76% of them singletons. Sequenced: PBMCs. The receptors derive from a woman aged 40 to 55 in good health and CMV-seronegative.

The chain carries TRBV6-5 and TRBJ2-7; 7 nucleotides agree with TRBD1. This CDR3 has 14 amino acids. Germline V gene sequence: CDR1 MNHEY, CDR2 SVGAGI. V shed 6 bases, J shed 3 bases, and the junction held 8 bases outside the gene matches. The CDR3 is CASRPDWDSYEQYF. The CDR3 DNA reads TGTGCCAGCAGACCCGATTGGGACAGCTACGAGCAGTACTTC.

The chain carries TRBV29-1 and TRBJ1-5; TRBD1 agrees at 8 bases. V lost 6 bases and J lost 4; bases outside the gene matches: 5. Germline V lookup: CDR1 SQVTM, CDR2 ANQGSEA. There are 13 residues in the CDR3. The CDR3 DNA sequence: TGCAGCGTGAGGACAGGGACTAATCAGCCCCAGCATTTT. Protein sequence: CSVRTGTNQPQHF. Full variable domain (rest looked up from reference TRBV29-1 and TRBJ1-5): SAVISQKPSRDICQRGTSLTIQCQVDSQVTMMFWYRQQPGQSLTLIATANQGSEATYESGFVIDKFPISRPNLTFSTLTVSNMSPEDSSIYLCSVRTGTNQPQHFGDGTRLSIL.

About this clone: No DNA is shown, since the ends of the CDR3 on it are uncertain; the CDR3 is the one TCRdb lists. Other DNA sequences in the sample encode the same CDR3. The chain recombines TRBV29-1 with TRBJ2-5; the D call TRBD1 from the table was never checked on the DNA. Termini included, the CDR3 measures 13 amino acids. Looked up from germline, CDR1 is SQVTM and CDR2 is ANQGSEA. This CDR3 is CSVVGQGAFLPYF.

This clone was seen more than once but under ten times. The CDR3 reads CASSLGGLNSGNTIYF. The CDR3 coding sequence is TGTGCCAGCAGCTTGGGGGGACTGAACTCTGGAAACACCATATATTTT. The chain couples TRBV5-4 to TRBJ1-3; D is perhaps TRBD1 (5 bases). There are 16 residues in the CDR3. Germline loops: CDR1 SGHNT, CDR2 YYREEE (reference sequence). The V gene lost 0 bases and the J gene lost 0 bases, with 10 bases spanning the gap.

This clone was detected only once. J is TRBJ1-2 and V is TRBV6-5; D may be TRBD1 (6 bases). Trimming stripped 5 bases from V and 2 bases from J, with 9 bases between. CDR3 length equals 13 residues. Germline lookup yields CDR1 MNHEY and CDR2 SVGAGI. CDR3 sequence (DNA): TGTGCCAGCAGTATGGGACACAACTATGGCTACACCTTC. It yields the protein CASSMGHNYGYTF.

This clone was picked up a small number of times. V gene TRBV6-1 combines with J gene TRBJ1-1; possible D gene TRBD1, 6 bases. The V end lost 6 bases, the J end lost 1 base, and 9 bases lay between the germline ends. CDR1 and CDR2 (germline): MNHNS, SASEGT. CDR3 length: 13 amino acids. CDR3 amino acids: CASSRTENTEAFF. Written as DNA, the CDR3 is TGTGCCAGCAGCAGGACAGAGAACACTGAAGCTTTCTTT.

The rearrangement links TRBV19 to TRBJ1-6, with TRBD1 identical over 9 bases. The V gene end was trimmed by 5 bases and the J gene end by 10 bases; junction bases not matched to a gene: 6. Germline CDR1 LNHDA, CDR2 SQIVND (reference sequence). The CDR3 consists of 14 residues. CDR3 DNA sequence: TGTGCCAGTAGTTCACGACAGGGGGACTCACCCCTCCACTTT. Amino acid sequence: CASSSRQGDSPLHF.

As DNA, the CDR3 is TGTGCCAGCAGCCCTCGGACAGGGAACGCCCCCGGGGAGCTGTTTTTT. The encoded protein is CASSPRTGNAPGELFF. The chain carries TRBV5-4 and TRBJ2-2, with 8 bases matching TRBD1. The CDR3 consists of 16 residues. Per the germline V gene, CDR1 is SGHNT and CDR2 is YYREEE (reference sequence). V was pared by 4 bases and J by 6 bases, with 11 bases of the junction left unmatched.

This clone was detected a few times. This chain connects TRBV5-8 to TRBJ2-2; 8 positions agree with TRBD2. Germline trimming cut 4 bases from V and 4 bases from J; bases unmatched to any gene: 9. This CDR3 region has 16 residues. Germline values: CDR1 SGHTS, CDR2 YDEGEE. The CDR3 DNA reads TGTGCCAGCAGCCGAACGGGGGGGGCTCTCACCGGGGAGCTGTTTTTT. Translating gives CASSRTGGALTGELFF. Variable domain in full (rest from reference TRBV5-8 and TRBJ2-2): EAGVTQSPTHLIKTRGQQATLRCSPISGHTSVYWYQQALGLGLQFLLWYDEGEERNRGNFPPRFSGRQFPNYSSELNVNALELEDSALYLCASSRTGGALTGELFFGEGSRLTVL.

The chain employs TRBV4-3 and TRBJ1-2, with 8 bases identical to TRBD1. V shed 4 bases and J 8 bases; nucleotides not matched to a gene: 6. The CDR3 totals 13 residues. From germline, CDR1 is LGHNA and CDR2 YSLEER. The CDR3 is CASSLGQGEGYTF. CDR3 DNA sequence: TGCGCCAGCAGCCTCGGACAGGGAGAAGGCTACACCTTC.

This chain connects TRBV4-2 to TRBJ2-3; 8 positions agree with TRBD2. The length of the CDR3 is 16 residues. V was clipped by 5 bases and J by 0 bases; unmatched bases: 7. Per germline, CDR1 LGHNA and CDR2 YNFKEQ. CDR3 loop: CASSAVLAASTDTQYF. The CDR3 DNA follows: TGTGCCAGCAGCGCTGTACTAGCGGCTAGCACAGATACGCAGTATTTT.

The CDR3 loop is CASSGRQGFNQPQHF. In DNA, the CDR3 is TGTGCCAGCAGTGGACGACAGGGATTCAATCAGCCCCAGCATTTT. The rearrangement links TRBV2 to TRBJ1-5, with 7 bases that match TRBD1. The V and J ends lost 4 bases and 3 bases, in that order; junction bases with no gene match: 6. This CDR3 comprises 15 residues. From germline, CDR1 is SNHLY and CDR2 FYNNEI.

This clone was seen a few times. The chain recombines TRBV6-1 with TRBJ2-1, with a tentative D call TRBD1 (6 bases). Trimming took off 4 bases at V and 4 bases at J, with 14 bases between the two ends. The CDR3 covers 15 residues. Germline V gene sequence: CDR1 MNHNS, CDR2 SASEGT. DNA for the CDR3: TGTGCCAGCAGTGTTACAGGGTTGGGGTACAATGAGCAGTTCTTC. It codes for CASSVTGLGYNEQFF.

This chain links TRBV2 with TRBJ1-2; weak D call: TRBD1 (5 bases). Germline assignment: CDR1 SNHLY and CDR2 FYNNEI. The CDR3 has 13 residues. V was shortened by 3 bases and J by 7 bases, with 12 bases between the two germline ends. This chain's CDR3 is CASSDSGVGGYTF. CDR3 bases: TGTGCCAGCAGTGATTCGGGGGTCGGTGGCTACACCTTC.

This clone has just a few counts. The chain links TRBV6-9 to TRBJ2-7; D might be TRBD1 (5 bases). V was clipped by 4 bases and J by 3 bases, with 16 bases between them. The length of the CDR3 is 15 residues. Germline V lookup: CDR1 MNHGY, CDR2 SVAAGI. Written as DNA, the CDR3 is TGTGCCAGCAGTTGGAAGGGGATGGGGCTCTACGAGCAGTACGTC. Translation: CASSWKGMGLYEQYV.

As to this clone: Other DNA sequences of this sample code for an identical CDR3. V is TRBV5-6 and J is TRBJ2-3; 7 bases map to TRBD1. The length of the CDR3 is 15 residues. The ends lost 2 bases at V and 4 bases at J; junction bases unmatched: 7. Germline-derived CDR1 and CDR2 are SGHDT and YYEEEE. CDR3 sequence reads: CASSFDRAVADTQYF. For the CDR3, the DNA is TGTGCCAGCAGCTTTGACAGGGCCGTCGCAGATACGCAGTATTTT.

The CDR3 DNA reads TGTGCCAGCAGCCAAGATCGAAGAGATGAGCAGTTCTTC. Translating it yields CASSQDRRDEQFF. V usage is TRBV4-2 and J usage is TRBJ2-1; no firm D call. The ends were cut back, 0 bases at V and 8 bases at J, with 8 bases in the middle. The CDR3 is 13 residues long. Germline V gives CDR1 LGHNA, CDR2 YNFKEQ.

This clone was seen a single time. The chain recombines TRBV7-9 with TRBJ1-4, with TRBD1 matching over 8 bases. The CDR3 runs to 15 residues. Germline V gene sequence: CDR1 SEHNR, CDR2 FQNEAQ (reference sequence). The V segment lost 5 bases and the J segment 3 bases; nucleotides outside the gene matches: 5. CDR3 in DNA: TGTGCCAGCAGCCCCGGACAGGGCCCTAATGAAAAACTGTTTTTT. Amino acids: CASSPGQGPNEKLFF.

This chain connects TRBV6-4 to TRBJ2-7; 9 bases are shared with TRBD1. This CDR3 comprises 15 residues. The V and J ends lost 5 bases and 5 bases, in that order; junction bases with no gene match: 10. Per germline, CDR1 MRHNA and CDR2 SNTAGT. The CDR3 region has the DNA TGTGCCAGCAGTCTCCGGGACAGGGATCGGCACGAGCAGTACTTC. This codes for CASSLRDRDRHEQYF.